This T cell receptor (beta chain) originates from a study of T cell repertoires in cytomegalovirus infection. As for the study in general: Matching HLA type, along with CMV infection, was indicated by public TCR beta signatures.

Trimming left V 3 bases short and J 2 bases short, with 14 bases between. CDR3 length equals 15 residues. TCRdb re-called the reads with MiXCR, one entry per CDR3 protein. The sample yields under 100,000 distinct CDR3 sequences, 3.5% to 4.5% seen once. This clonotype came up many times. This sequence originates from a human donor in good health (CMV status not recorded). Some clones in this sample may be carry-over from other donors' samples. Material: PBMCs. The chain is built from TRBV12-3 or TRBV12-4 and TRBJ2-7; D may be TRBD2 (5 bases). CDR3 nucleotide sequence: TGTGCCAGCAGTTTCCCTCGGGGTGGGACCTACGAGCAGTACTTC. Translating gives CASSFPRGGTYEQYF.